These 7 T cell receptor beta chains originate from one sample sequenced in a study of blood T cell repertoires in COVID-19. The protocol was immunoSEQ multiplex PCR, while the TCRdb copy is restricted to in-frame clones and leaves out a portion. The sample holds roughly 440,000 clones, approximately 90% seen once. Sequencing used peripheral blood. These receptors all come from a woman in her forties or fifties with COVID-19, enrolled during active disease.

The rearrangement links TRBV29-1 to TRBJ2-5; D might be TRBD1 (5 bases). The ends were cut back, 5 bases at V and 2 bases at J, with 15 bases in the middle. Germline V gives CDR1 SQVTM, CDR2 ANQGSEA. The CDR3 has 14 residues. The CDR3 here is CSVRRSRGQETQYF. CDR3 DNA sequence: TGCAGCGTTCGACGGTCTAGGGGACAAGAGACCCAGTACTTC.

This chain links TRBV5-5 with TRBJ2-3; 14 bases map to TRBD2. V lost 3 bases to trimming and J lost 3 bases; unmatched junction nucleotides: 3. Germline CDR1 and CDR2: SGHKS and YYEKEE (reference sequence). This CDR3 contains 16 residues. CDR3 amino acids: CASSSRTSGGTDTQYF. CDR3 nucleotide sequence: TGTGCCAGCAGCTCAAGGACTAGCGGGGGGACAGATACGCAGTATTTT.

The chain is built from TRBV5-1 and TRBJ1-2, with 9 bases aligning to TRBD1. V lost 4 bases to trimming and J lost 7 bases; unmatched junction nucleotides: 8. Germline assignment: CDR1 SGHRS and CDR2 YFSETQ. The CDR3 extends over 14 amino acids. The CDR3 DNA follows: TGCGCCAGCAGCGAAACAGGGGGCTCGGGTGGCTACACCTTC. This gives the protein CASSETGGSGGYTF.

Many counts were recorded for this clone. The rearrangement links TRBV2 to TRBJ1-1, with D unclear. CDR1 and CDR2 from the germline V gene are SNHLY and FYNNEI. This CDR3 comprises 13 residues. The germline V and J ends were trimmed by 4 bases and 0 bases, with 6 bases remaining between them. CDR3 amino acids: CASSAVMNTEAFF. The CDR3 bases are TGTGCCAGCAGTGCGGTGATGAACACTGAAGCTTTCTTT.

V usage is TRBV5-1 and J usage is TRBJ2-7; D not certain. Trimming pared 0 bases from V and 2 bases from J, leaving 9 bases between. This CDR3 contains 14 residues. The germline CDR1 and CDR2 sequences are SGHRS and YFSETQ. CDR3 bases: TGCGCCAGCAGCTTGGACCACTCCCCCTACGAGCAGTACTTC. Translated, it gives CASSLDHSPYEQYF.

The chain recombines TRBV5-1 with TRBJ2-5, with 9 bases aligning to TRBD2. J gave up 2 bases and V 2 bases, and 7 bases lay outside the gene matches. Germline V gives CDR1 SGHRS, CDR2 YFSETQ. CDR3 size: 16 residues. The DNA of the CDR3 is TGCGCCAGCAGCTTTTCAGGCGGGGGGGCGCAAGAGACCCAGTACTTC. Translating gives CASSFSGGGAQETQYF. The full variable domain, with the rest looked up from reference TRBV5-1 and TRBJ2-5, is KAGVTQTPRYLIKTRGQQVTLSCSPISGHRSVSWYQQTPGQGLQFLFEYFSETQRNKGNFPGRFSGRQFSNSRSEMNVSTLELGDSALYLCASSFSGGGAQETQYFGPGTRLLVL.

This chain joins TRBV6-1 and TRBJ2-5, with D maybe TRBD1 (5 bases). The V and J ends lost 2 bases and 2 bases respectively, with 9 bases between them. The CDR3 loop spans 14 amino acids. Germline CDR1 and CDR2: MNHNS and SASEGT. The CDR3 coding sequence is TGTGCCAGCAGTGAATATACAGGTCAAGAGACCCAGTACTTC. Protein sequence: CASSEYTGQETQYF.